A selection of T cell receptor beta chains follows, all from one sample in a study of T-cell memory formation after mild COVID-19. TCRdb used MiXCR to reprocess the 5' RACE reads, holding one entry per CDR3 protein. The sample holds 450,000 or so distinct CDR3 sequences; 20% are singletons and the top ten take about 8.8%. Sequences were obtained from PBMCs or a T cell subset sorted from them (not recorded which). Every receptor here comes from an adult woman who had mild COVID-19 (a few samples of this study predate the infection). Cell type and time point are not known. The CDR3 runs from the conserved cysteine through the conserved F or W. For some rows the clone size is stated as once, few or many, or as a class when expanded; others skip it.

CDR3 protein | J gene | V gene | clone size
CASSFWALTTDTQYF | TRBJ2-3 | TRBV7-2 | few
CASSTWTSSSTDTQYF | TRBJ2-3 | TRBV5-1 | .
CASSLVAGWEPQHF | TRBJ1-5 | TRBV7-2 | .
CATSTETGPRYEQYF | TRBJ2-7 | TRBV15 | .
CASSLGQVHNEKLFF | TRBJ1-4 | TRBV7-3 | .
CASSRTGGAGGDTQYF | TRBJ2-3 | TRBV18 | few
CASSQAVVLSGEKLFF | TRBJ1-4 | TRBV4-1 | .
CASSVGGGPMGEQFF | TRBJ2-1 | TRBV9 | .
CASSLQGTSPYTQYF | TRBJ2-3 | TRBV13 | few
CASSPDTYNQPQHF | TRBJ1-5 | TRBV7-2 | few
CASSFRLDTDTQYF | TRBJ2-3 | TRBV6-6 | .
CASSESPGQGTDTQYF | TRBJ2-3 | TRBV25-1 | .
CASSPRGNYGYTF | TRBJ1-2 | TRBV7-2 | .
CSVVRGGRRWDEQFF | TRBJ2-1 | TRBV29-1 | few
CASRDVGVSNEQFF | TRBJ2-1 | TRBV7-8 | few
CASSLGWGPTNEQFF | TRBJ2-1 | TRBV5-1 | .
CASSLGDVRRYGYTF | TRBJ1-2 | TRBV5-1 | .
CATSGHPSTEAFF | TRBJ1-1 | TRBV24-1 | few
CSATSSISGMGPETQYF | TRBJ2-5 | TRBV20-1 | few
CASSYDSGVSGETQYF | TRBJ2-5 | TRBV6-5 | .
CASSLAYYPDTQYF | TRBJ2-3 | TRBV5-5 | few
CASSFGAQNIQYF | TRBJ2-4 | TRBV12-3/TRBV12-4 | .
CASSLTSRLAGGELFF | TRBJ2-2 | TRBV7-3 | .
CASTYLWVGGSSSPLHF | TRBJ1-6 | TRBV6-5 | .